These 10 T cell receptor beta chains were all obtained from the same sample, sequenced in a study of T-cell reconstitution after alpha-beta-depleted transplantation in children. Researchers prepared the TCRbeta library using unique molecular identifiers, the study reports. TCRdb fed the PCR reads into MiXCR, producing one record per CDR3 protein. Here the sample spans around 580,000 distinct CDR3 sequences, roughly 23% being singletons. This sample comprised PBMCs, mostly from graft donor cells, obtained 360 days after TCRalphabeta/CD19-depleted stem cell transplant. Receptors were obtained from a boy in the first two years of life who had a stem cell transplant for acute myeloid leukemia, so the T cells may come from the graft donor.

The chain carries TRBV6-1 and TRBJ1-2, with D possibly matching TRBD1 (5 bases). Germline CDR1 and CDR2: MNHNS and SASEGT. The CDR3 has 13 amino acids. V was pared by 4 bases and J by 6 bases, with 12 bases between. CDR3 DNA: TGTGCCAGCAGTGGGGGACCTCGACATGGCTACACCTTC. Its translation is CASSGGPRHGYTF.

Relative to its sample, this clonotype is medium-sized. The J gene is TRBJ2-7, the V gene TRBV20-1; the D gene is possibly TRBD1 (9 bases). CDR3 length: 13 residues. The V end was cut by 7 bases, the J end by 4 bases, with 17 bases between. The germline CDR1 and CDR2 sequences are DFQATT and SNEGSKA (reference sequence). The CDR3 sequence is CSVRGGQGYEQYF. The CDR3 nucleotides read TGCAGTGTCCGGGGGGGACAGGGATACGAGCAGTACTTC.

This clonotype has a count of ten or more. The rearrangement joins TRBV12-3 or TRBV12-4 to TRBJ2-1, with D hard to call. V was trimmed by 3 bases and J by 3 bases, leaving 12 bases between them. The CDR3 extends over 15 amino acids. CDR3 sequence (DNA): TGTGCCAGCAGTTTGACCCCCTGGGACTACAATGAGCAGTTCTTC. Its protein product is CASSLTPWDYNEQFF.

J is TRBJ2-7 and V is TRBV20-1; a possible D gene is TRBD1 (6 bases). The CDR3 is made up of 16 amino acids. The germline gives CDR1 DFQATT, CDR2 SNEGSKA (reference sequence). V lost 1 base, J lost 5 bases, and 21 bases lay in between. The CDR3, as DNA: TGCAGTGCTAGAGGGGGCTGGGGGCTAGGCGTGAACGAGCAGTACTTC. Its translation: CSARGGWGLGVNEQYF.

The table lists this clonotype with a few counts. The chain has TRBV5-1 and TRBJ2-2, with D unclear. Germline V gives CDR1 SGHRS, CDR2 YFSETQ. This CDR3 is 11 amino acids long. V dropped 4 bases and J dropped 10 bases, with 8 bases sitting between them. CDR3 amino acids: CASSHGKELFF. The CDR3 nucleotides read TGCGCCAGCAGCCATGGGAAGGAGCTGTTTTTT.

This clonotype was detected only a few times. This sequence may be a read error, since a much larger clone differs from it by one base. The chain carries TRBV6-6 and TRBJ1-5; tentatively, D is TRBD1 (5 bases). The germline V gene encodes CDR1 MNHNY and CDR2 SVGAGI (reference sequence). The CDR3 is made up of 13 amino acids. V shed 4 bases and J shed 2 bases, with 6 bases lying between them. For the CDR3, the DNA is TGTGCCAGCAGTTGGGGGGGCAATCAGCCCCAGCATTTT. Encoded protein: CASSWGGNQPQHF.

V gene TRBV21-1 combines with J gene TRBJ1-6. TRBV21-1 is termed a pseudogene. The length of the CDR3 is 14 residues. CDR3 in amino acids: CATTGSSYNSPLHF. The CDR3 coding sequence is TGTGCCACAACGGGGAGCTCCTATAATTCACCCCTCCACTTT.

This clonotype was detected ten times or more. The genes are TRBV12-3 or TRBV12-4 and TRBJ2-1; maybe TRBD1 (5 bases). The CDR3 spans 14 residues. V lost 6 bases and J lost 1, with 10 bases in between. The CDR3 DNA follows: TGTGCCAGCAGGGAACCAGGGTCCTACAATGAGCAGTTCTTC. It yields the protein CASREPGSYNEQFF.

This clonotype was seen a handful of times. The chain has TRBV20-1 and TRBJ1-1; 7 bases fit TRBD1. CDR1 and CDR2 (germline): DFQATT, SNEGSKA (reference sequence). The ends lost 0 bases at V and 3 bases at J; junction bases unmatched: 13. The CDR3 length is 17 residues. CDR3 in DNA: TGCAGTGCTAGAGATTTCAGGGGGAACGACGACGACACTGAAGCTTTCTTT. Translated, it gives CSARDFRGNDDDTEAFF.

The gene calls are TRBV20-1 and TRBJ2-1; TRBD1 agrees at 10 bases. There are 14 residues in the CDR3. The J segment lost 3 bases and the V segment lost 4 bases, leaving 3 bases of the junction unmatched. The germline gives CDR1 DFQATT, CDR2 SNEGSKA (reference sequence). Here the CDR3 reads CSAMGDRGYNEQFF. The CDR3 DNA reads TGCAGTGCTATGGGGGACAGGGGCTACAATGAGCAGTTCTTC.